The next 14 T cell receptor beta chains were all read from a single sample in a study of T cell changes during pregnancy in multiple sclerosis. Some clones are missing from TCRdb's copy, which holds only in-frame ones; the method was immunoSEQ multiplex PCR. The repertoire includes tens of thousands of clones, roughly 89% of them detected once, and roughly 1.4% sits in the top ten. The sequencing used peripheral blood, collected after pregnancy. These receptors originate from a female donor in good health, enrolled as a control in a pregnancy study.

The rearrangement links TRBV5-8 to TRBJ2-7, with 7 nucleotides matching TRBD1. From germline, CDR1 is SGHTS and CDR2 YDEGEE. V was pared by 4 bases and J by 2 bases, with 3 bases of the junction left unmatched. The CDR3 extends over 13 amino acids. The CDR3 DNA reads TGTGCCAGCAGCATCGGGACAGCCTACGAGCAGTACTTC. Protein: CASSIGTAYEQYF.

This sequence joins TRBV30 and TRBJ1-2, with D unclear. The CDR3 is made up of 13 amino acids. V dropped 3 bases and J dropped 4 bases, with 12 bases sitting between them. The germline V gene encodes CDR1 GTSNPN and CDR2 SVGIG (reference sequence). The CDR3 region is CAWSADEFYGYTF. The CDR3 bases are TGTGCCTGGAGCGCTGATGAGTTCTATGGCTACACCTTC.

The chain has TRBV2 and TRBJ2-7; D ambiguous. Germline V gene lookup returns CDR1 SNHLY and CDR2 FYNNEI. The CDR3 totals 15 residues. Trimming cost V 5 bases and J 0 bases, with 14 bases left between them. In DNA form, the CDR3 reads TGTGCCAGCAGTCGACCTAGTGGCGTCTCCTACGAGCAGTACTTC. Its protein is CASSRPSGVSYEQYF.

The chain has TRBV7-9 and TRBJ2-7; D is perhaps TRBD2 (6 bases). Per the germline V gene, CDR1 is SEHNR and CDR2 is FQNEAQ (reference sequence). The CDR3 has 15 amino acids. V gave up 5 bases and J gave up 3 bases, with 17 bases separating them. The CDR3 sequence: CASSKGGTPDYEQYF. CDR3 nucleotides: TGTGCCAGCAGCAAGGGCGGGACTCCCGACTACGAGCAGTACTTC.

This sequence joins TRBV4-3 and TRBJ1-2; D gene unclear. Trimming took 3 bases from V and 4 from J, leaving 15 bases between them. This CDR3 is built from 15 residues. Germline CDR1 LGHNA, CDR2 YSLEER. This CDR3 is CASSHTYSGPYGYTF. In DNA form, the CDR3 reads TGCGCCAGCAGCCATACCTACAGCGGACCCTATGGCTACACCTTC.

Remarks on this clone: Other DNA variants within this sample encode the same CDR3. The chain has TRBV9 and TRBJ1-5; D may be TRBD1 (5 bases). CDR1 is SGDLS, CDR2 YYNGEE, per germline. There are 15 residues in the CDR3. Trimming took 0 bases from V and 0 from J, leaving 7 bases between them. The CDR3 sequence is CASSVEGHSNQPQHF. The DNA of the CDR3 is TGTGCCAGCAGCGTAGAGGGGCATAGCAATCAGCCCCAGCATTTT.

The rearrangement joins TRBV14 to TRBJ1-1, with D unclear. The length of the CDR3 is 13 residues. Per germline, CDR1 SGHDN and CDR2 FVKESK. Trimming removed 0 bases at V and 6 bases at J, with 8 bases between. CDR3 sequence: CASSQDNNSEAFF. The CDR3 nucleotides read TGTGCCAGCAGCCAAGATAATAACTCTGAAGCTTTCTTT.

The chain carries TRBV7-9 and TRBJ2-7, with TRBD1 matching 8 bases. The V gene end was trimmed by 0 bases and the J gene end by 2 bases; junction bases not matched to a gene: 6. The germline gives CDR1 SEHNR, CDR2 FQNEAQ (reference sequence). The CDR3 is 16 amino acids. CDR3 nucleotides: TGTGCCAGCAGCTTAGCCCCGGGACAGGTCACCTACGAGCAGTACTTC. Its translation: CASSLAPGQVTYEQYF. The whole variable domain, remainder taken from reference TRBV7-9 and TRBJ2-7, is DTGVSQNPRHKITKRGQNVTFRCDPISEHNRLYWYRQTLGQGPEFLTYFQNEAQLEKSRLLSDRFSAERPKGSFSTLEIQRTEQGDSAMYLCASSLAPGQVTYEQYFGPGTRLTVT.

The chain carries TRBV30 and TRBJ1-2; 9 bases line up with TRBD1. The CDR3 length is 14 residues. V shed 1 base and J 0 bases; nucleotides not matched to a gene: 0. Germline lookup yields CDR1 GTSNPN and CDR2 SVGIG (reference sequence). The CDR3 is CAWSGQGANYGYTF. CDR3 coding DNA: TGTGCCTGGAGTGGACAGGGGGCTAACTATGGCTACACCTTC.

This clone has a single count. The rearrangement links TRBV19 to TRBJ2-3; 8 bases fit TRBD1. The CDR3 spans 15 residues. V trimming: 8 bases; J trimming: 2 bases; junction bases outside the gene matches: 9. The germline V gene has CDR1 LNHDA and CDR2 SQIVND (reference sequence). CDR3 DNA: TGTGCCAGTTGCCGGGGACAGGAGAACACAGATACGCAGTATTTT. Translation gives CASCRGQENTDTQYF.

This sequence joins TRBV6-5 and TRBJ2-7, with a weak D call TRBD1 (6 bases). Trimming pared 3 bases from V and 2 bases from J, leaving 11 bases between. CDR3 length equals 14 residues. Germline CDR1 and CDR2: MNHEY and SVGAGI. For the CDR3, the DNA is TGTGCCAGCAGTTATTACAGGGAAGCCTACGAGCAGTACTTC. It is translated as CASSYYREAYEQYF.

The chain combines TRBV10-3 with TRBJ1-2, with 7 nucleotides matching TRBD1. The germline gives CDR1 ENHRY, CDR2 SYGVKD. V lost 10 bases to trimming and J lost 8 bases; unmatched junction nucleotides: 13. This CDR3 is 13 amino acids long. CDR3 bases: TGTGCCACAGGGGGAGTAGCGGCGGGCGGCTACACCTTC. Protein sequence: CATGGVAAGGYTF.

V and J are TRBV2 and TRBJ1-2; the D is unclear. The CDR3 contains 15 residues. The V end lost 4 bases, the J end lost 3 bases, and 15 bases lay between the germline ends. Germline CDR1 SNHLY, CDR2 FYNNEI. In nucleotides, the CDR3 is TGTGCCAGCAGTGCCCTGACATCGATGGACTATGGCTACACCTTC. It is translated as CASSALTSMDYGYTF.

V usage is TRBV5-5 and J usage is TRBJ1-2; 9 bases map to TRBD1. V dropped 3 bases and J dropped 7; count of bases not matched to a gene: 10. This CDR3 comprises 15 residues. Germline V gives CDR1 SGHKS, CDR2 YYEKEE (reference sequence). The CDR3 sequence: CASSSLTGTGTGYTF. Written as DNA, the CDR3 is TGTGCCAGCAGCTCTTTAACCGGGACAGGGACTGGCTACACCTTC.